The 10 T cell receptor gamma chains listed next were all sequenced from one sample in a study of gammadelta T cells in human blood. TCRdb called clones anew from the RT-PCR reads with CATT. The table has over 80 gamma-chain clones, more than 10% seen once; the top ten hold approximately 37%. The sample was non-Vgamma9Vdelta2 gamma-delta T cells from infant blood. Receptor source: a human donor.

This clone turned up a few times. The chain has TRGV2 and TRGJP2. Germline V CDR1 and CDR2: EGSNGY, YDSYNSKV. V trimming: 0 bases; J trimming: 3 bases; junction bases outside the gene matches: 7. The CDR3 sequence is 16 residues long. The CDR3 loop is CATWDGPIGSDWIKTF. The CDR3 DNA reads as TGTGCCACCTGGGACGGGCCAATCGGTAGTGATTGGATCAAGACGTTT.

The chain has TRGV10 and TRGJP1. TRGV10 is assigned to the ORF class and has an uncertain function. After removal of 8 bases from V and 0 bases from J, the junction contained 1 base not matched to a gene. The CDR3 runs to 13 residues. CDR3 sequence: CAAWDTTGWFKIF. As DNA, the CDR3 is TGTGCTGCGTGGGATACCACTGGTTGGTTCAAGATATTT.

Relative to its sample, this clone is large. The chain joins TRGV9 to TRGJ1 or TRGJ2. The CDR3 is 14 residues long. Germline CDR1 is GITISATS and CDR2 is ISYDGTV (reference sequence). The V segment lost 1 base and the J segment 0 bases; nucleotides outside the gene matches: 3. CDR3 sequence reads: CALWEVENYYKKLF. The CDR3 DNA follows: TGTGCCTTGTGGGAGGTCGAGAATTATTATAAGAAACTCTTT.

This clone ranks as large. The chain joins TRGV4 to TRGJ1 or TRGJ2. The ends lost 2 bases at V and 4 bases at J; junction bases unmatched: 8. This CDR3 region has 14 residues. Germline assignment: CDR1 EGSTGY and CDR2 YDSYTSSV. For the CDR3, the DNA is TGTGCCACCTGGGATGAAGGTAGATATTATAAGAAACTCTTT. It yields the protein CATWDEGRYYKKLF.

This clone is hyperexpanded in the sample. The chain couples TRGV3 to TRGJ1 or TRGJ2. V gave up 0 bases and J gave up 6 bases; unmatched junction bases: 14. The CDR3 has 16 residues. Germline V gene sequence: CDR1 VTNTFY, CDR2 YDVSTARD (reference sequence). The CDR3 reads CATWDRHISVVYKKLF. As DNA, the CDR3 is TGTGCCACCTGGGACAGGCACATTTCGGTGGTTTATAAGAAACTCTTT.

Within the sample, this clone is hyperexpanded. J is TRGJP2 and V is TRGV2. The CDR3 is made up of 11 amino acids. The V gene's germline CDR1 is EGSNGY and CDR2 YDSYNSKV. With V trimmed by 3 bases and J by 9 bases, 1 base remained unmatched. CDR3 residues: CATWDYWIKTF. The CDR3 nucleotides read TGTGCCACCTGGGACTATTGGATCAAGACGTTT.

This clone is large in the sample. The J gene is TRGJ1 or TRGJ2, the V gene TRGV9. Looked up from germline, CDR1 is GITISATS and CDR2 is ISYDGTV (reference sequence). After removal of 3 bases from V and 3 bases from J, the junction contained 23 bases not matched to a gene. The CDR3 is 19 amino acids. The CDR3 bases are TGTGCCTTGTGGGAGCTGTCCGTCGGGATTAACCTGAGTTATTATAAGAAACTCTTT. Its protein is CALWELSVGINLSYYKKLF.

The rearrangement joins TRGV2 to TRGJP2. The CDR3 runs 17 residues. Germline V CDR1 and CDR2: EGSNGY, YDSYNSKV. The V and J ends lost 0 bases and 0 bases, in that order; junction bases with no gene match: 7. CDR3 in amino acids: CATWDGLGDSSDWIKTF. The CDR3 DNA reads as TGTGCCACCTGGGACGGGCTTGGGGATAGTAGTGATTGGATCAAGACGTTT.

This clone was observed a few times. One base away lies a much larger clone, so this may be a sequencing read error. The chain combines TRGV4 with TRGJP2. In germline, CDR1 is EGSTGY, CDR2 YDSYTSSV. The CDR3 has 19 amino acids. CDR3 DNA sequence: TGTGCCACCTGGGAACCCCAAGGTCAAAAAGGGGTTGGTGAGTGGATCAAGACGTTT. Protein sequence: CATWEPQGQKGVGEWIKTF.

The table lists this clone with a few counts. This likely traces to a read error, being one base from a far larger clone. This CDR3 is also generated by other DNA sequences in the sample. V usage is TRGV9 and J usage is TRGJ1 or TRGJ2. Germline CDR1 GITISATS, CDR2 ISYDGTV (reference sequence). The CDR3 extends over 14 amino acids. Trimming at V came to 0 bases and at J to 4 bases, leaving 6 bases not matched to a gene. The CDR3 DNA follows: TGTGCCTTGTGGGAGGTGTCGGACTATTATAAGAAACTCTTT. Translating it yields CALWEVSDYYKKLF.